This is a list of T cell receptor beta chains from one sample in a study of T cell clusters in autoimmune cytopenias. For each CDR3 protein, TCRdb gives one entry from its re-call of the multiplex PCR reads, without DNA. The table lists approximately 2,000 distinct CDR3 sequences. Sequencing used peripheral blood. These receptors all come from a human donor with an autoimmune cytopenia or autoimmune hepatitis (not recorded which). Both conserved end residues are part of each CDR3. Fields, in order: clone size, J gene, V gene, CDR3 protein. Clone size is shown for a subset of rows, as once, few, many or a class of expanded clone.

size: NA
J: TRBJ2-5
V: TRBV5-6
CDR3: CASSFRGETQYF

size: medium-sized
J: TRBJ1-6
V: TRBV30
CDR3: CAWSEFTVRRNSPLHF

size: NA
J: TRBJ1-1
V: TRBV11-1
CDR3: CASSLREGTTEAFF

size: NA
J: TRBJ1-2
V: TRBV20-1
CDR3: CSARAQGQGYGYTF

size: NA
J: TRBJ1-3
V: TRBV7-6
CDR3: CASSQLGRSSGNTIYF

size: medium-sized
J: TRBJ2-7
V: TRBV27
CDR3: CASSSSGQGYEQYF

size: NA
J: TRBJ1-3
V: TRBV20-1
CDR3: CSAKVRDRSFDTIYF

size: NA
J: TRBJ2-3
V: TRBV6-4
CDR3: CASSAGGRTDTQYF

size: medium-sized
J: TRBJ2-5
V: TRBV15
CDR3: CATSRAQGGGETQYF

size: NA
J: TRBJ2-2
V: TRBV19
CDR3: CASRTSGRGPGELFF

size: NA
J: TRBJ1-3
V: TRBV30
CDR3: CAWSVISGNTIYF

size: NA
J: TRBJ2-2
V: TRBV2
CDR3: CASAQGLIRGGELFF

size: NA
J: TRBJ1-6
V: TRBV27
CDR3: CASRIPLPALHF

size: NA
J: TRBJ1-2
V: TRBV27
CDR3: CASSLTEDGARGYTF

size: NA
J: TRBJ1-4
V: TRBV12-3/TRBV12-4
CDR3: CASRGTGNEKLFF

size: NA
J: TRBJ2-1
V: TRBV18
CDR3: CASSPQAESYNEQFF

size: NA
J: TRBJ2-2
V: TRBV6-1
CDR3: CASRRGGTGELFF

size: medium-sized
J: TRBJ2-7
V: TRBV5-4
CDR3: CASSLGEGKEAYEQYF

size: NA
J: TRBJ2-3
V: TRBV6-6
CDR3: CASRQGQIDTQYF

size: NA
J: TRBJ2-7
V: TRBV20-1
CDR3: CSARGLADEQYF

size: medium-sized
J: TRBJ1-2
V: TRBV15
CDR3: CATSRDQGPTNYGYTF

size: NA
J: TRBJ2-1
V: TRBV15
CDR3: CATSRDGWAGSYNEQFF

size: NA
J: TRBJ2-1
V: TRBV6-4
CDR3: CAISSKTSGRDNEQFF

size: NA
J: TRBJ1-1
V: TRBV19
CDR3: CASSTEKKGSTEAFF

size: large
J: TRBJ2-1
V: TRBV28
CDR3: CASSSLISQGRDTYNEQFF

size: NA
J: TRBJ2-7
V: TRBV20-1
CDR3: CSAIAGESYEQYF

size: medium-sized
J: TRBJ2-5
V: TRBV30
CDR3: CAWTGPLGWDETQYF

size: NA
J: TRBJ1-6
V: TRBV14
CDR3: CASSQRETLPYSPLHF

size: NA
J: TRBJ2-1
V: TRBV4-2
CDR3: CASSQGAGRSSYNEQFF

size: medium-sized
J: TRBJ1-6
V: TRBV18
CDR3: CASSPRPGGNSPLHF

size: medium-sized
J: TRBJ2-3
V: TRBV18
CDR3: CASSPQGQGTDTQYF

size: NA
J: TRBJ2-5
V: TRBV6-5
CDR3: CASSYSGDGETQYF

size: NA
J: TRBJ2-3
V: TRBV20-1
CDR3: CSEQPGTDTQYF

size: medium-sized
J: TRBJ2-5
V: TRBV19
CDR3: CASSILAGGRFEETQYF

size: NA
J: TRBJ1-5
V: TRBV20-1
CDR3: CSAANSNQPQHF

size: medium-sized
J: TRBJ2-6
V: TRBV18
CDR3: CASSQKPGSGANVLTF

size: medium-sized
J: TRBJ2-3
V: TRBV6-6
CDR3: CASSRTSGRARDTQYF

size: medium-sized
J: TRBJ1-4
V: TRBV18
CDR3: CASSPLGAIREKLFF

size: NA
J: TRBJ1-6
V: TRBV12-3/TRBV12-4
CDR3: CASGVSSYNSPLHF

size: NA
J: TRBJ2-2
V: TRBV6-5
CDR3: CASSQADRTGELFF

size: medium-sized
J: TRBJ2-2
V: TRBV29-1
CDR3: CSVHLFGGELFF

size: NA
J: TRBJ1-6
V: TRBV6-5
CDR3: CASSHRGNSPLHF

size: NA
J: TRBJ1-5
V: TRBV24-1
CDR3: CATSRDTNQPQHF

size: medium-sized
J: TRBJ2-1
V: TRBV27
CDR3: CASRALAGGFEQFF

size: NA
J: TRBJ2-2
V: TRBV5-6
CDR3: CASRTEPNTGELFF

size: NA
J: TRBJ2-3
V: TRBV4-2
CDR3: CASSQEVIGAGRRPDTQYF

size: NA
J: TRBJ2-4
V: TRBV27
CDR3: CASSFGPFFIQYF

size: NA
J: TRBJ1-5
V: TRBV6-1
CDR3: CASSRQGPNQPQHF

size: medium-sized
J: TRBJ2-1
V: TRBV29-1
CDR3: CSVGTTGGIYNEQFF

size: medium-sized
J: TRBJ2-7
V: TRBV29-1
CDR3: CSVGSGAYEQYF

size: medium-sized
J: TRBJ1-1
V: TRBV19
CDR3: CASSIPGSNTEAFF

size: NA
J: TRBJ1-1
V: TRBV5-4
CDR3: CASSDRMNTEAFF

size: medium-sized
J: TRBJ2-7
V: TRBV19
CDR3: CASSKGQSYNEQYF